Presented here are 5 T cell receptor beta chains from one specimen sequenced in a study of Ad26.COV2.S vaccination and SARS-CoV-2 variants. Repertoires were generated with immunoSEQ multiplex PCR, while TCRdb's copy carries only in-frame clones and drops some. The sample has some 180,000 clones, 87% seen once. The material was peripheral blood, obtained after recovery from COVID-19. The source of these receptors is a human donor who had recovered from COVID-19.

The genes are TRBV10-1 and TRBJ2-7; D is tentatively TRBD1 or TRBD2 (5 bases each). Germline values: CDR1 WNHNN, CDR2 SYGVQD (reference sequence). CDR3 length: 15 residues. Trimming pared 5 bases from V and 4 bases from J, leaving 18 bases between. CDR3 region: CASSRTFREFYEQYF. CDR3 coding DNA: TGCGCCAGCAGTCGGACATTTAGGGAGTTTTACGAGCAGTACTTC.

The V call is TRBV28, the J call TRBJ2-1; no firm D call. Deletions cut 6 bases from V and 10 bases from J, with 10 bases between. Looked up from germline, CDR1 is MDHEN and CDR2 is SYDVKM. The CDR3 runs 11 residues. DNA of the CDR3: TGTGCCAGCAGCCTTCAGGTAGAGCAGTTCTTC. Its protein is CASSLQVEQFF.

The chain combines TRBV9 with TRBJ2-3; no clear D. Between the trimmed V and J ends, which lost 4 bases and 4 bases, there was a span of 10 bases. The germline V gene encodes CDR1 SGDLS and CDR2 YYNGEE. CDR3 length equals 13 residues. The CDR3 sequence: CASSPRLADTQYF. The CDR3 region has the DNA TGTGCCAGCAGCCCCCGTTTAGCAGATACGCAGTATTTT.

This clone has only one observation. The CDR3 reads CASSIGRGGGKDQPQHF. CDR3 nucleotide sequence: TGTGCCAGTAGTATAGGGAGGGGAGGGGGCAAGGATCAGCCCCAGCATTTT. The chain links TRBV19 to TRBJ1-5, with 7 bases that match TRBD1. V was pared by 1 base and J by 5 bases, with 11 bases of the junction left unmatched. Germline lookup yields CDR1 LNHDA and CDR2 SQIVND (reference sequence). The CDR3 sequence is 17 residues long.

This chain joins TRBV6-4 and TRBJ2-3; D not resolved. This CDR3 contains 14 residues. The ends were cut back, 3 bases at V and 3 bases at J, with 10 bases in the middle. Per germline, CDR1 MRHNA and CDR2 SNTAGT. CDR3 amino acids: CASSERPATDTQYF. The CDR3 nucleotides are TGTGCCAGCAGTGAGAGACCCGCAACAGATACGCAGTATTTT.